This T cell receptor (beta chain) was found in a study of human T cells and chemical hapten exposure. Study context: Patients additionally received therapeutic doses of diphenylcyclopropenone on the scalp once a week, and this continued throughout the roughly 26-week study. Study-wide findings and caveats: Patch test score rose with PT1 expanded TCR count, significant at thresholds 8, 16 and 32, not 4.

The CDR3 is 14 residues long. Germline CDR1 and CDR2: SGHTA and FQGNSA. V was trimmed by 4 bases and J by 2 bases, leaving 9 bases between them. With regard to this clonotype: The antigen is not known.

Using its own MiXCR run on the RACE reads, TCRdb lists one record per CDR3 protein. Among some 96,000 distinct CDR3 sequences listed, about 9.3% were seen once. Documented time point: patch test 2, 6 weeks after DPC sensitization. Treatment of the sample: therapeutic diphenylcyclopropenone sensitization with weekly scalp DPC. It was from unfractionated whole blood that total RNA was extracted. The V call is TRBV7-2, the J call TRBJ2-1; no definite D call. The receptor was derived from a middle-aged woman with alopecia areata. Some clones in this sample may be carry-over from other donors' samples. The starting material was whole blood, obtained in connection with sensitization to the hapten diphenylcyclopropenone (DPC). The CDR3 spells CASSSGLAYNEQFF. The CDR3 coding sequence is TGTGCCAGCAGCTCCGGTTTAGCCTACAATGAGCAGTTCTTC.